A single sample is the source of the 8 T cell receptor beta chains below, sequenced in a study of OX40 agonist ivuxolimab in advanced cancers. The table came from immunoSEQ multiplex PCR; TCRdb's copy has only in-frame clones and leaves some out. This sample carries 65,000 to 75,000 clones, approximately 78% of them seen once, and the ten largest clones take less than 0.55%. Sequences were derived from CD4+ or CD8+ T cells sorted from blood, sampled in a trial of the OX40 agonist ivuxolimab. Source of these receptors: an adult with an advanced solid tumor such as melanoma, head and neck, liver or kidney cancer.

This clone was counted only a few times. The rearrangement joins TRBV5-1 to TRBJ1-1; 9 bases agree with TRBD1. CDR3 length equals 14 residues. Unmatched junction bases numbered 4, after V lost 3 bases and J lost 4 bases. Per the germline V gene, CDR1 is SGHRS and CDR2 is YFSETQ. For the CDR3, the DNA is TGCGCCAGCAGCTATGGACAGGGGTCCACTGAAGCTTTCTTT. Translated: CASSYGQGSTEAFF.

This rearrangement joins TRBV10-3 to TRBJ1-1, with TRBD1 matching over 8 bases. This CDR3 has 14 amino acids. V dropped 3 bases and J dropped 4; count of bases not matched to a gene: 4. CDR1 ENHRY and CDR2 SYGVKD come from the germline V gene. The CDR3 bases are TGTGCCATCAGTGAATCGACAGGGGCCACTGAAGCTTTCTTT. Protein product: CAISESTGATEAFF.

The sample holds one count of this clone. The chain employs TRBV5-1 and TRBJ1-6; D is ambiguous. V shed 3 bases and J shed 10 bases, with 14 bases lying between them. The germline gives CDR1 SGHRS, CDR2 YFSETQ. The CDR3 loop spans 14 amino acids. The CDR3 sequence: CASSWSGNESPLHF. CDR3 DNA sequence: TGCGCCAGCAGCTGGAGCGGCAACGAATCACCCCTCCACTTT.

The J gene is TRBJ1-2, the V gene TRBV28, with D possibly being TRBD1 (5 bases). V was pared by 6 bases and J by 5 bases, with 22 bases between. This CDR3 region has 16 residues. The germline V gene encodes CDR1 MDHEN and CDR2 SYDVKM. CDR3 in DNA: TGTGCCAGCAGCCCTACCTCGGGGGGGATTACATATGGCTACACCTTC. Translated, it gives CASSPTSGGITYGYTF.

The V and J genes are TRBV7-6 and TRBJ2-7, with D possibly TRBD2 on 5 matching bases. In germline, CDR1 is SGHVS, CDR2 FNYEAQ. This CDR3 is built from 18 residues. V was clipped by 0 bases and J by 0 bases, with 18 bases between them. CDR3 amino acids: CASSLAPSRLAYSYEQYF. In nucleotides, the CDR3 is TGTGCCAGCAGCTTAGCGCCTAGTCGCTTAGCGTACTCCTACGAGCAGTACTTC.

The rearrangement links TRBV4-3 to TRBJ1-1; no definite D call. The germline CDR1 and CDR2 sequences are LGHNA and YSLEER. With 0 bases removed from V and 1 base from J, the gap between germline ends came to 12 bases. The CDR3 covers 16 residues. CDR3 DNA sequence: TGCGCCAGCAGCCAAGAATTTTTGGCAGAGAACACTGAAGCTTTCTTT. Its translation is CASSQEFLAENTEAFF.

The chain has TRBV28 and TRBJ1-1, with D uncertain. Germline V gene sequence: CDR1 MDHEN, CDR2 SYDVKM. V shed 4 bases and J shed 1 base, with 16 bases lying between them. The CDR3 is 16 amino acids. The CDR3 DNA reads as TGTGCCAGCAGTTCCTTCAGCCAGCCATGGAACACTGAAGCTTTCTTT. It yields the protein CASSSFSQPWNTEAFF. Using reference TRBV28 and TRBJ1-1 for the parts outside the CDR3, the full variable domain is DVKVTQSSRYLVKRTGEKVFLECVQDMDHENMFWYRQDPGLGLRLIYFSYDVKMKEKGDIPEGYSVSREKKERFSLILESASTNQTSMYLCASSSFSQPWNTEAFFGQGTRLTVV.

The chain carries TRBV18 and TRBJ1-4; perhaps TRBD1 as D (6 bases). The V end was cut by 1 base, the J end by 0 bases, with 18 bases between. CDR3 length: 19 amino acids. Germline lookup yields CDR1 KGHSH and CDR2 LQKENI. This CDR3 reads CASSPRIQGPAATNEKLFF. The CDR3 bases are TGTGCCAGCTCACCACGAATACAGGGACCCGCGGCAACTAATGAAAAACTGTTTTTT. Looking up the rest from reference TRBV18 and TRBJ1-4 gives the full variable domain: NAGVMQNPRHLVRRRGQEARLRCSPMKGHSHVYWYRQLPEEGLKFMVYLQKENIIDESGMPKERFSAEFPKEGPSILRIQQVVRGDSAAYFCASSPRIQGPAATNEKLFFGSGTQLSVL.